The next 8 T cell receptor beta chains were all read from a single sample in a study of technical replicates of blood from a few donors. Sequenced by immunoSEQ multiplex PCR; TCRdb stores in-frame clones only, minus some. The repertoire holds more than 70,000 clones, with roughly 93% as singletons. The sample was T cells isolated from PBMCs. The receptor source for this set is a human donor in good health.

The CDR3, as DNA: TGCAGTGCTAGTGGACTTTCTCAAGCTTTCTTT. This gives the protein CSASGLSQAFF. The chain recombines TRBV20-1 with TRBJ1-1; D is unclear. CDR1 is DFQATT, CDR2 SNEGSKA, per germline (reference sequence). The V gene lost 3 bases and the J gene lost 9 bases, with 11 bases spanning the gap. The CDR3 has 11 amino acids.

This chain links TRBV5-1 with TRBJ2-7, with 13 bases fitting TRBD2. Germline V gives CDR1 SGHRS, CDR2 YFSETQ. The junction had 7 bases not matched to a gene; V was cut back by 5 bases and J by 5 bases. This CDR3 has 15 residues. The CDR3 nucleotides are TGCGCCAGCAGTTCGGGGACTAGCGGGACTGACGAGCAGTACTTC. It yields the protein CASSSGTSGTDEQYF. The full variable domain, rest sourced from reference TRBV5-1 and TRBJ2-7, is KAGVTQTPRYLIKTRGQQVTLSCSPISGHRSVSWYQQTPGQGLQFLFEYFSETQRNKGNFPGRFSGRQFSNSRSEMNVSTLELGDSALYLCASSSGTSGTDEQYFGPGTRLTVT.

This clone was observed once. The chain combines TRBV5-1 with TRBJ2-3; no reliable D call. Trimming cost V 5 bases and J 3 bases, with 16 bases left between them. Germline V CDR1 and CDR2: SGHRS, YFSETQ. This CDR3 region has 15 residues. This chain's CDR3 is CASRRSERGTDTQYF. In DNA form, the CDR3 reads TGCGCCAGCAGAAGGTCGGAGCGTGGGACAGATACGCAGTATTTT.

J is TRBJ2-1 and V is TRBV6-4; 11 bases are shared with TRBD2. V shed 6 bases, J shed 6 bases, and the junction held 7 bases outside the gene matches. The germline V gene has CDR1 MRHNA and CDR2 SNTAGT. The CDR3 consists of 15 residues. CDR3 sequence (DNA): TGTGCCAGCAGCCTTAGCGGGGGGGCCGGCAATGAGCAGTTCTTC. It is translated as CASSLSGGAGNEQFF.

The chain recombines TRBV4-2 with TRBJ2-7; 10 nucleotides line up with TRBD2. CDR3 length: 16 amino acids. The junction had 8 bases not matched to a gene; V was cut back by 2 bases and J by 4 bases. Germline values: CDR1 LGHNA, CDR2 YNFKEQ. For the CDR3, the DNA is TGTGCCAGCAGCCAACCGGGGGGACTAGCGAAATACGAGCAGTACTTC. Amino acids: CASSQPGGLAKYEQYF.

The chain carries TRBV6-1 and TRBJ2-2; D is unclear. V was cut by 4 bases and J by 2 bases, with 14 bases left in between. Germline values: CDR1 MNHNS, CDR2 SASEGT. The CDR3 has 16 residues. CDR3 loop: CASSVSIQINTGELFF. CDR3 nucleotide sequence: TGTGCCAGCAGTGTCAGTATACAGATCAACACCGGGGAGCTGTTTTTT.

CDR3 in amino acids: CASSFRLAHEQYF. CDR3 bases: TGTGCCAGCAGTTTTCGGCTAGCCCACGAGCAGTACTTC. This chain connects TRBV27 to TRBJ2-7; TRBD2 is a possible D gene (5 bases). Trimming removed 3 bases from V and 5 bases from J, with 11 bases in between. CDR1 MNHEY and CDR2 SMNVEV come from the germline V gene (reference sequence). This CDR3 region has 13 residues.

The chain uses TRBV2 and TRBJ1-3; 9 positions match TRBD1. Trimming cost V 6 bases and J 8 bases; bases outside gene matches: 5. CDR1 and CDR2 from the germline V gene are SNHLY and FYNNEI. This CDR3 has 13 residues. This chain's CDR3 is CASRIQGADTIYF. The CDR3 nucleotides are TGTGCCAGCAGAATACAGGGGGCGGACACCATATATTTT. Supplemented by reference TRBV2 and TRBJ1-3, the full variable domain reads EPEVTQTPSHQVTQMGQEVILRCVPISNHLYFYWYRQILGQKVEFLVSFYNNEISEKSEIFDDQFSVERPDGSNFTLKIRSTKLEDSAMYFCASRIQGADTIYFGEGSWLTVV.